This TCR beta chain was recorded in a study of blood T cell repertoires in COVID-19. TCRdb's copy holds only in-frame clones and misses some; the assay was immunoSEQ multiplex PCR. The sample includes 150,000 to 200,000 clones, about 85% of them seen just once. The receptor's source is a man in his 70s with active or convalescent COVID-19. Sample: peripheral blood.

CDR3 DNA: TGTGCCAGCTCACCCCCCCGAGCCGACTTCGAGCAGTACTTC. It encodes CASSPPRADFEQYF. The V call is TRBV18, the J call TRBJ2-7; D unresolved. V lost 3 bases to trimming and J lost 6 bases, with 15 bases between them. Looked up from germline, CDR1 is KGHSH and CDR2 is LQKENI. The CDR3 totals 14 residues.